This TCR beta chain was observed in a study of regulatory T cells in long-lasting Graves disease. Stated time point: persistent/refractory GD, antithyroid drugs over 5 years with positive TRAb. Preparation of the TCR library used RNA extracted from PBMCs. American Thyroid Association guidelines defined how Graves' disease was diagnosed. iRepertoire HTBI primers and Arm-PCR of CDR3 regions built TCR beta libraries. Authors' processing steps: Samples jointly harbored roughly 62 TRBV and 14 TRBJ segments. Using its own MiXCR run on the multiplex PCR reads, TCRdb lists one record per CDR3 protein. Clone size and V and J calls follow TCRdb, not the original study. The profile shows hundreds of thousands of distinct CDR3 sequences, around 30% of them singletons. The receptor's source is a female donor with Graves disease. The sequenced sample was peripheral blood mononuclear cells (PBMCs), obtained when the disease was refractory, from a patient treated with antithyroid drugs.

CDR3 residues: CASSEKGGQPQHF. The CDR3 coding sequence is TGCGCCAGCAGTGAGAAAGGGGGTCAGCCCCAGCATTTT. The J gene is TRBJ1-5, the V gene TRBV10-2, with TRBD1 as a possible D gene (6 bases). V dropped 2 bases and J dropped 6 bases, with 8 bases sitting between them. The germline V gene has CDR1 WSHSY and CDR2 SAAADI. CDR3 length: 13 amino acids.